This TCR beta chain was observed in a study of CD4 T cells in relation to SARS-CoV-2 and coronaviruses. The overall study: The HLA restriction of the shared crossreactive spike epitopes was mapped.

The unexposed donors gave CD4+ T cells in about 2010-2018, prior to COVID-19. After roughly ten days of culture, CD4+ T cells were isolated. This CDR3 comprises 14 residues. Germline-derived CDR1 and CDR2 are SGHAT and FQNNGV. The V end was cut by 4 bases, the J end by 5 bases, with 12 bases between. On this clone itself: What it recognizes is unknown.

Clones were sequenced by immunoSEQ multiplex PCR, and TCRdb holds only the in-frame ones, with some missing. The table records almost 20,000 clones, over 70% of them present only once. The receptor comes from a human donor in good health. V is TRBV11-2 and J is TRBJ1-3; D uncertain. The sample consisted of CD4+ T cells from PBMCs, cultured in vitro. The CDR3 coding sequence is TGTGCCAGCAGCTACAATGACGGTAGAAACACCATATATTTT. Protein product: CASSYNDGRNTIYF.